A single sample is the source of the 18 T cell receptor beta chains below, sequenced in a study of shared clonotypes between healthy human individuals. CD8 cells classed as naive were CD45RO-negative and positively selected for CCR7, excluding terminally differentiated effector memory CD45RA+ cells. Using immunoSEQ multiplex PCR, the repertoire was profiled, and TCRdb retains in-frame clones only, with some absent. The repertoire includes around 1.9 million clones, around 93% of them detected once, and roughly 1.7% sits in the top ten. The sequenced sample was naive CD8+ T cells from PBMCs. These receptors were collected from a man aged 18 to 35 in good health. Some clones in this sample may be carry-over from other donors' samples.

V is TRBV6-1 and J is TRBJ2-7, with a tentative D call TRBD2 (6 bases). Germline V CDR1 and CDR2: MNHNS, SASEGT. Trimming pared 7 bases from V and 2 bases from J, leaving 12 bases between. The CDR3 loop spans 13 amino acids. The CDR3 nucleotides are TGTGCCAGCAAGGCGGGGAAGACCTACGAGCAGTACTTC. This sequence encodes CASKAGKTYEQYF.

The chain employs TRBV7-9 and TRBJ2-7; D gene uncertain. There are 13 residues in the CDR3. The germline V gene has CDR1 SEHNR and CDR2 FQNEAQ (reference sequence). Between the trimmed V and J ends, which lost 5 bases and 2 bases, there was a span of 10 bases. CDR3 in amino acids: CASSPRQTYEQYF. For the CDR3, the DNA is TGTGCCAGCAGCCCACGACAAACCTACGAGCAGTACTTC.

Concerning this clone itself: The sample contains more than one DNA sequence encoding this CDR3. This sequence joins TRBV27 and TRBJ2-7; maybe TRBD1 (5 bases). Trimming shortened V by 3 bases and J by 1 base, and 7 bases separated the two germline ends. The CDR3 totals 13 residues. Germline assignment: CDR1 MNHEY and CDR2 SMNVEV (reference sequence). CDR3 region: CASSLGQSYEQYF. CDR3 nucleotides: TGTGCCAGCAGTTTGGGGCAGTCCTACGAGCAGTACTTC.

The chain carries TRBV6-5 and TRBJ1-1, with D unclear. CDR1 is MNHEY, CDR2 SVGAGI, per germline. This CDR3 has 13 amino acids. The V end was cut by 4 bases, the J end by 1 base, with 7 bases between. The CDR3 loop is CASSWGTNTEAFF. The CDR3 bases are TGTGCCAGCAGTTGGGGAACGAACACTGAAGCTTTCTTT.

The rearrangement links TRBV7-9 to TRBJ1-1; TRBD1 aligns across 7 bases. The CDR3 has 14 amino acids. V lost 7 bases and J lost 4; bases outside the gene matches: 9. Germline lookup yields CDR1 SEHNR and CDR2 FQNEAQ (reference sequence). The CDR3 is CASTRVQGFTEAFF. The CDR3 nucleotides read TGTGCCAGCACCAGGGTACAGGGGTTCACTGAAGCTTTCTTT.

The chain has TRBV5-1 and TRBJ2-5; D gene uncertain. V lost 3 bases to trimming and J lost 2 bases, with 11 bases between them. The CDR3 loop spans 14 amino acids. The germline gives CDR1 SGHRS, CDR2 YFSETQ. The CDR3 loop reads CASSWNSDQETQYF. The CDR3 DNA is TGCGCCAGCAGCTGGAACAGCGATCAAGAGACCCAGTACTTC.

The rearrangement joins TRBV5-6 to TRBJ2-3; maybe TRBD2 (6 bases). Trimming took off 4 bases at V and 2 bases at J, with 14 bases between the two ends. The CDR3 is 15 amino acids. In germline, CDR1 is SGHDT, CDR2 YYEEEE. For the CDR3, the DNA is TGTGCCAGCAGCCGCGGGGCCGGCAACACAGATACGCAGTATTTT. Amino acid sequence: CASSRGAGNTDTQYF.

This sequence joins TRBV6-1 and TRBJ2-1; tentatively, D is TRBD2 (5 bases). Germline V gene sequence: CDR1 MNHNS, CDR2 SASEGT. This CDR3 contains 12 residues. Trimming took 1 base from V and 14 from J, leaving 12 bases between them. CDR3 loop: CASSEVASLKFF. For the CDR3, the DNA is TGTGCCAGCAGTGAAGTAGCTAGCCTGAAGTTCTTC.

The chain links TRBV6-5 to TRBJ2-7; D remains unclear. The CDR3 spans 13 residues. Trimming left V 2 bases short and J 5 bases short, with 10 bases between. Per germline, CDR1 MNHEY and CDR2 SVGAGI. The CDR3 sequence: CASSYRSADEQYF. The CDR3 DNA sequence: TGTGCCAGCAGTTACCGCAGTGCTGACGAGCAGTACTTC.

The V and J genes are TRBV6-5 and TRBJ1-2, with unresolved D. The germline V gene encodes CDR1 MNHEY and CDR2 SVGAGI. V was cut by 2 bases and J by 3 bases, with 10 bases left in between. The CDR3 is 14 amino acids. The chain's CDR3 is CASSYKANYYGYTF. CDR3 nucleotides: TGTGCCAGCAGTTACAAGGCAAACTACTATGGCTACACCTTC.

The CDR3 reads CASSRQSEQFF. CDR3 bases: TGTGCCAGCAGTAGACAGAGTGAGCAGTTCTTC. The chain has TRBV9 and TRBJ2-1, with D perhaps TRBD1 (5 bases). V shed 5 bases and J shed 9 bases, with 9 bases lying between them. This CDR3 is 11 amino acids long. The germline V gene encodes CDR1 SGDLS and CDR2 YYNGEE.

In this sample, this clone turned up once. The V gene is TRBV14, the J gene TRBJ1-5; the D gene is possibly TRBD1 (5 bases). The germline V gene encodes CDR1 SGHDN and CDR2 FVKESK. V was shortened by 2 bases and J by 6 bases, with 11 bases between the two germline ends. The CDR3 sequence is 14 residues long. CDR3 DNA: TGTGCCAGCAGCCAAACTCAGGGCGGTCAGCCCCAGCATTTT. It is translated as CASSQTQGGQPQHF.

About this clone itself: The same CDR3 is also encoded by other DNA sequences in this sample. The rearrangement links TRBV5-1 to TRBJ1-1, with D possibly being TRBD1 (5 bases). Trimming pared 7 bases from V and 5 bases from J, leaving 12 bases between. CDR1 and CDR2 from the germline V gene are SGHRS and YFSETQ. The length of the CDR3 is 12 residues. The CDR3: CASGPGGTEAFF. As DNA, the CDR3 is TGCGCCAGCGGCCCTGGGGGAACTGAAGCTTTCTTT.

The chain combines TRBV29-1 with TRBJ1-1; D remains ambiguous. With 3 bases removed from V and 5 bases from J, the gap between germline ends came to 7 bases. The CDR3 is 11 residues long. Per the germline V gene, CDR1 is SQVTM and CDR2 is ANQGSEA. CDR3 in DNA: TGCAGCGTTGACGACGGTACTGAAGCTTTCTTT. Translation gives CSVDDGTEAFF.

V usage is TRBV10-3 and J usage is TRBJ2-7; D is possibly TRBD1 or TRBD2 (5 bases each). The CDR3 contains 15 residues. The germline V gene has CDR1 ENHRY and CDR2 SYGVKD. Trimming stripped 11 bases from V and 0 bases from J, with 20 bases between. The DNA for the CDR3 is TGTGCCTCCAACGTGGCCGGGGCGACCTCCTACGAGCAGTACTTC. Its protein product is CASNVAGATSYEQYF.

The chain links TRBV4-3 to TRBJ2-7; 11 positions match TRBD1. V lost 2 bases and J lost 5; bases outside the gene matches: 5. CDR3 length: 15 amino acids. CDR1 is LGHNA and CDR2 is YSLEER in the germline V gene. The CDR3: CASSQWDRGTHEQYF. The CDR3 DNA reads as TGCGCCAGCAGCCAATGGGACAGGGGGACACACGAGCAGTACTTC.

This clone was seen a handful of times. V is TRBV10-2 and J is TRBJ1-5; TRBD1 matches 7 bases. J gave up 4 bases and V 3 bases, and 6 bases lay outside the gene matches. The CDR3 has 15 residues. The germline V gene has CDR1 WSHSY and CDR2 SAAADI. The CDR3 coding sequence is TGCGCCAGCAGTGAAACGGACAGGTGGAATCAGCCCCAGCATTTT. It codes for CASSETDRWNQPQHF.

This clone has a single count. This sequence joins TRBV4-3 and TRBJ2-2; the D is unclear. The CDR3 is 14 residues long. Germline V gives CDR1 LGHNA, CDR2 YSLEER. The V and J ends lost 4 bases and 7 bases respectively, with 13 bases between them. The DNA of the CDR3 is TGCGCCAGCAGCCCCCGGAGTGGGTTCGGGGAGCTGTTTTTT. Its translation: CASSPRSGFGELFF.